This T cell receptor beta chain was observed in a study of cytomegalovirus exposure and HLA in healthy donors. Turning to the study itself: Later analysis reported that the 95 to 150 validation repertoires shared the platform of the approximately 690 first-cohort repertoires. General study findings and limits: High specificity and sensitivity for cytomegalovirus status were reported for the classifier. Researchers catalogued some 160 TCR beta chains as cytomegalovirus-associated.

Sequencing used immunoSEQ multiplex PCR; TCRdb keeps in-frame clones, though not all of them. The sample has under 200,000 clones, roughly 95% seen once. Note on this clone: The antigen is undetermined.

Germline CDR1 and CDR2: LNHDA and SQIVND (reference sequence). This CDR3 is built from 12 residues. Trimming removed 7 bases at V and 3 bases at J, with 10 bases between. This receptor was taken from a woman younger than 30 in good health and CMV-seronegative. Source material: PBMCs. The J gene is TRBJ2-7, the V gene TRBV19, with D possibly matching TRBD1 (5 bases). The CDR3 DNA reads TGTGCCAGTACGGACACCTACTACGAGCAGTACTTC. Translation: CASTDTYYEQYF.